This TCR beta chain was recorded in a study of T cells in Graves' hyperthyroidism and ophthalmopathy. Findings and caveats of the study: Ophthalmopathy onset followed model prediction by a median approximately seven months. Ophthalmopathy could be told apart from stable hyperthyroidism with a 13 V-J model.

The authors took PBMCs from roughly 9.7 ml fresh peripheral blood. Germline trimming cut 5 bases from V and 1 base from J; bases unmatched to any gene: 8. CDR1 is MDHEN and CDR2 is SYDVKM in the germline V gene. The CDR3 length is 15 residues. RNA transcripts gave rise to amplified TCR beta CDR3 regions. Carried out on the TCR CDR3, a first-round RT-PCR used the HTBI primer set. TCRdb reprocessed the multiplex PCR reads with MiXCR, giving one entry per CDR3 protein. This table has about 130,000 distinct CDR3 sequences, approximately 20% appearing once. Ten or more counts support this clonotype. Antigen unknown.

This clonotype originated in a woman between 45 and 65 years old with Graves' hyperthyroidism that later progressed to Graves' ophthalmopathy. Material: blood. The chain uses TRBV28 and TRBJ2-7; TRBD2 agrees at 7 bases. Written as DNA, the CDR3 is TGTGCCAGCAGTACGCGACTAGCTGATTCCTACGAGCAGTACTTC. Translating gives CASSTRLADSYEQYF.